This passage covers 17 T cell receptor beta chains from one sample sequenced in a study of CD8+CD57+ T cells in acquired aplastic anemia. The use of genomic DNA as template underpinned the TCR beta VDJ and CDR3 profiling. One entry per CDR3 protein, called by TCRdb with MiXCR from the reads. The sample lists over 150,000 distinct CDR3 sequences, 50% to 55% occurring once. The specimen sequenced was sorted CD4+, CD8+, or CD8+CD57+ T cells (not recorded which) from PBMCs. All receptors derive from a human donor in good health, serving as a control.

This clonotype occurred many times. The chain recombines TRBV28 with TRBJ2-7; D is perhaps TRBD1 or TRBD2 (6 bases each). The CDR3 covers 14 residues. Germline CDR1 and CDR2: MDHEN and SYDVKM. V lost 5 bases to trimming and J lost 2 bases, with 13 bases between them. For the CDR3, the DNA is TGTGCCAGCAGTCGGGGGCAAAAGACCTACGAGCAGTACTTC. Translated: CASSRGQKTYEQYF.

This clonotype was seen a few times. This could be a read error, since a much larger clone is one nucleotide away. The gene calls are TRBV27 and TRBJ1-6; 9 bases fit TRBD1. The CDR3 loop spans 16 amino acids. Germline CDR1 reads MNHEY; CDR2 reads SMNVEV (reference sequence). Unmatched junction bases numbered 10, after V lost 5 bases and J lost 8 bases. The CDR3 loop reads CASSPRTGTGHSPLHF. Written as DNA, the CDR3 is TGTGCCAGCAGTCCTCGCACCGGGACAGGGCATTCACCCCTCCACTTT.

V gene TRBV14 combines with J gene TRBJ2-7; D is uncertain. The CDR3 is made up of 12 amino acids. Germline V gene lookup returns CDR1 SGHDN and CDR2 FVKESK. Trimming cost V 5 bases and J 5 bases, with 10 bases left between them. The CDR3: CASSLERDEQYF. The DNA of the CDR3 is TGTGCCAGCAGCTTAGAAAGGGACGAGCAGTACTTC.

The chain recombines TRBV19 with TRBJ1-1; D gene unclear. This CDR3 contains 12 residues. CDR1 is LNHDA, CDR2 SQIVND, per germline (reference sequence). V shed 6 bases and J shed 6 bases, with 11 bases lying between them. The CDR3 is CASSKPSPEAFF. CDR3 nucleotides: TGTGCCAGTAGCAAGCCGAGCCCTGAAGCTTTCTTT.

This clonotype was seen many times. This chain connects TRBV5-5 to TRBJ2-5; TRBD2 agrees at 15 bases. The CDR3 sequence is 16 residues long. Germline lookup yields CDR1 SGHKS and CDR2 YYEKEE (reference sequence). V shed 2 bases, J shed 4 bases, and the junction held 3 bases outside the gene matches. The CDR3 sequence: CASSFGLAGGLETQYF. The CDR3 coding sequence is TGTGCCAGCAGCTTCGGACTAGCGGGGGGGCTAGAGACCCAGTACTTC.

This clonotype was observed at least ten times. This chain links TRBV19 with TRBJ1-2; no clear D gene. Per the germline V gene, CDR1 is LNHDA and CDR2 is SQIVND (reference sequence). There are 17 residues in the CDR3. Trimming stripped 6 bases from V and 8 bases from J, with 28 bases between. Here the CDR3 reads CASRPQSNYGSGSGYTF. As DNA, the CDR3 is TGTGCCAGTAGACCACAGAGTAACTATGGCTCCGGCAGCGGCTACACCTTC.

This clonotype showed up many times. CDR3 sequence: CASSIGKGYSNQPQHF. The CDR3 DNA reads as TGTGCCAGTAGTATAGGGAAGGGTTATAGCAATCAGCCCCAGCATTTT. V is TRBV19 and J is TRBJ1-5; D not resolved. The germline V and J ends were trimmed by 1 base and 0 bases, with 10 bases remaining between them. The CDR3 contains 16 residues. The germline V gene has CDR1 LNHDA and CDR2 SQIVND (reference sequence).

The CDR3 coding sequence is TGTGCCAGCAGTTACTCGGTGGGCACTGAAGCTTTCTTT. Translating gives CASSYSVGTEAFF. J is TRBJ1-1 and V is TRBV6-5, with no clear D. This CDR3 is 13 amino acids long. CDR1 MNHEY and CDR2 SVGAGI come from the germline V gene. Trimming removed 0 bases at V and 4 bases at J, with 6 bases between.

As concerns this clonotype: Possible read error: a much larger clone is one base away. The chain is built from TRBV25-1 and TRBJ2-1, with TRBD1 identical over 7 bases. Looked up from germline, CDR1 is MGHDK and CDR2 is SYGVNS. V lost 8 bases, J lost 2 bases, and 0 bases stayed unmatched. This CDR3 is built from 12 residues. The CDR3 DNA is TGTGCCAGCGGGACAGCCTACAATGAGCAGTTCTTC. It is translated as CASGTAYNEQFF.

This clonotype was detected ten times or more. This rearrangement joins TRBV20-1 to TRBJ2-4, with 7 bases that match TRBD1. Trimming at V came to 0 bases and at J to 4 bases, leaving 0 bases not matched to a gene. Germline V gene data show CDR1 as DFQATT and CDR2 as SNEGSKA (reference sequence). The CDR3 has 13 amino acids. The CDR3 spells CSARDRGKNIQYF. The CDR3 coding sequence is TGCAGTGCTAGAGACAGGGGGAAAAACATTCAGTACTTC.

The rearrangement links TRBV24-1 to TRBJ1-5; 7 bases fit TRBD1. This CDR3 is 15 amino acids long. The J segment lost 4 bases and the V segment lost 4 bases, leaving 6 bases of the junction unmatched. Germline loops: CDR1 KGHDR, CDR2 SFDVKD. CDR3 sequence reads: CATSDSKGQNQPQHF. The CDR3 nucleotides are TGTGCCACCAGTGACTCTAAGGGACAGAATCAGCCCCAGCATTTT.

This rearrangement joins TRBV19 to TRBJ2-7, with 7 bases matching TRBD2. CDR1 is LNHDA and CDR2 is SQIVND in the germline V gene (reference sequence). This CDR3 comprises 14 residues. V dropped 5 bases and J dropped 5; count of bases not matched to a gene: 9. CDR3 residues: CASSRRALADEQYF. The DNA of the CDR3 is TGTGCCAGTAGTCGTAGGGCCCTAGCGGACGAGCAGTACTTC.

This clonotype was seen ten or more times. The chain has TRBV7-6 and TRBJ2-2; 8 bases are a match to TRBD1. The CDR3 spans 15 residues. Germline V lookup: CDR1 SGHVS, CDR2 FNYEAQ. After removal of 5 bases from V and 6 bases from J, the junction contained 8 bases not matched to a gene. CDR3 residues: CASSAGGETAGELFF. The CDR3 DNA sequence: TGTGCCAGCAGCGCAGGGGGCGAGACTGCCGGGGAGCTGTTTTTT.

As to this clonotype: The conserved closing phenylalanine or tryptophan is absent in this CDR3, likely reflecting a read error. V is TRBV6-2 or TRBV6-3 and J is TRBJ1-6, with TRBD1 as a possible D gene (5 bases). V gave up 11 bases and J gave up 5 bases, with 10 bases separating them. This CDR3 spans 12 amino acids. Germline CDR1 is MNHEY and CDR2 is SVGEGT. The CDR3, as DNA: TGTGCCGGCCAGGGTGATAATTCACCCCTCCACCTT. Its protein is CAGQGDNSPLHL.

Only a few counts were recorded for this clonotype. At one end, the junction sequence differs from germline, possibly due to a read error. This chain joins TRBV20-1 and TRBJ2-3; D gene unclear. Germline V gene lookup returns CDR1 DFQATT and CDR2 SNEGSKA (reference sequence). This CDR3 has 9 amino acids. The CDR3 nucleotides are TGCAGTGCTAGAGATTGGCGGAATTTT. Residues: CSARDWRNF.

For the CDR3, the DNA is TGTGCCACCAGTGATGGGGTGGGGGGATACACTGAAGCTTTCTTT. It translates to CATSDGVGGYTEAFF. The rearrangement joins TRBV24-1 to TRBJ1-1; tentatively, D is TRBD1 (5 bases). The CDR3 runs 15 residues. V shed 3 bases and J shed 3 bases, with 13 bases lying between them. Germline assignment: CDR1 KGHDR and CDR2 SFDVKD.

Many counts were recorded for this clonotype. The rearrangement joins TRBV7-2 to TRBJ2-7; a weak D match, TRBD2 (5 bases). Looked up from germline, CDR1 is SGHTA and CDR2 is FQGNSA. The CDR3 spans 17 residues. Trimming cost V 1 base and J 0 bases, with 16 bases left between them. CDR3 sequence reads: CASSLGYLALSSYEQYF. The CDR3 DNA follows: TGTGCCAGCAGCTTAGGCTATCTAGCCCTAAGCTCCTACGAGCAGTACTTC.